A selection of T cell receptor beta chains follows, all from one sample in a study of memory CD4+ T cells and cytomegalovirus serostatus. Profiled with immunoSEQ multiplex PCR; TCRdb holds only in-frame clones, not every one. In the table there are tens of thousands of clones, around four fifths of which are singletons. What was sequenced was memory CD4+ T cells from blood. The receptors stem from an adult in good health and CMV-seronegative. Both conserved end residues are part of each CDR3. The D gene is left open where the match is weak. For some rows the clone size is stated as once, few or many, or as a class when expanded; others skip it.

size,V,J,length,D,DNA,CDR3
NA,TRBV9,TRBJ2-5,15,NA,TGTGCCAGCAGCGTAGGGCTAGCTCAATCCGAGACCCAGTACTTC,CASSVGLAQSETQYF
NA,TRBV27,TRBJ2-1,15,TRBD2,TGTGCCAGCAGCCCGGGACTAGCGAAGCACAATGAGCAGTTCTTC,CASSPGLAKHNEQFF
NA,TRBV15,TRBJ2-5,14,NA,TGTGCCACCAGCAGCAGGACGGTTCAAGAGACCCAGTACTTC,CATSSRTVQETQYF
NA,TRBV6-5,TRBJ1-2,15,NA,TGTGCCAGCAGTCCCCGACGGGGCGCGGGCTATGGCTACACCTTC,CASSPRRGAGYGYTF
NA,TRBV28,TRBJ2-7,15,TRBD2,TGTGCCAGCAGCCATAGCGGGTCTAGCTCCTACGAGCAGTACTTC,CASSHSGSSSYEQYF
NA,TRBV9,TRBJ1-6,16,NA,TGTGCCAGCAGCGTAGCGGGAAGGAGGGATAATTCACCCCTCCACTTT,CASSVAGRRDNSPLHF
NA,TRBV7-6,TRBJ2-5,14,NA,TGTGCCAGCAGCTTAGGATACTTTCAAGAGACCCAGTACTTC,CASSLGYFQETQYF
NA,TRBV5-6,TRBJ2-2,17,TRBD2,TGTGCCAGCAGCTTGGCCCCTAGCGGGAGTAGCACCGGGGAGCTGTTTTTT,CASSLAPSGSSTGELFF
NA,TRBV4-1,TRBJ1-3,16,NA,TGCGCCAGCAGCCAAGATGGCAGTCACTCTGGAAACACCATATATTTT,CASSQDGSHSGNTIYF
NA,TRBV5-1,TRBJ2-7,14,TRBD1,TGCGCCAGCAGCTTGGTGGGACAGTCCTCCGAGCAGTACTTC,CASSLVGQSSEQYF
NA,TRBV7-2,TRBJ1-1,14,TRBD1,TGTGCCAGCAGCCCACAGGGGGCAGGGACTGAAGCTTTCTTT,CASSPQGAGTEAFF
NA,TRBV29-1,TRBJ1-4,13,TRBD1,TGCAGCGCTTCGGACAGGGGGCGTGAAAAACTGTTTTTT,CSASDRGREKLFF
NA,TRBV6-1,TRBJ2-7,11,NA,TGTGCCAGCAGTGATTGGGGAACAGGGAGATTC,CASSDWGTGRF
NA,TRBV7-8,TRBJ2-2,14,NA,TGTGCCAGCAGGTTCCCCGGGGGACCCGGGGAGCTGTTTTTT,CASRFPGGPGELFF
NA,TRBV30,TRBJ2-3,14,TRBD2,TGTGCCTGGAACGGCGGGGGGGGTCCAGATACGCAGTATTTT,CAWNGGGGPDTQYF
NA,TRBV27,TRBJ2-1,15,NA,TGTGCCAGCAGTTTTGTCGGGAGCTCCTACAATGAGCAGTTCTTC,CASSFVGSSYNEQFF
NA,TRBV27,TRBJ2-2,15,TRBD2,TGTGCCAGCAGTCGGCTGACTAGCGGCACCGGGGAGCTGTTTTTT,CASSRLTSGTGELFF
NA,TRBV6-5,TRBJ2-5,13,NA,TGTGCCAGCAGTTACCCTAGCCAAGCAACCCAGTACTTC,CASSYPSQATQYF
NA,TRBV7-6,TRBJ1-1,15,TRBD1,TGTGCCAGCAGCTTTTCACAGGGGGCTGTTACTGAAGCTTTCTTT,CASSFSQGAVTEAFF
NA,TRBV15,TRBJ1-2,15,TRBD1,TGTGCCACCAGCAGAGAACAGGGGGTGAACTATGGCTACACCTTC,CATSREQGVNYGYTF
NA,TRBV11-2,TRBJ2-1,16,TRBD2,TGTGCCAGCAGCTTAGCCGGGAGCGGGAGGGGTAATGAGCAGTTCTTC,CASSLAGSGRGNEQFF
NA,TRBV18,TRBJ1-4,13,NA,TGTGCCAGCTCATTAGGGCTCAATGAAAAACTGTTTTTT,CASSLGLNEKLFF
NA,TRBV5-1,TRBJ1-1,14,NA,TGCGCCAGCAGCTTGAGTCCCGTGAACACTGAAGCTTTCTTT,CASSLSPVNTEAFF
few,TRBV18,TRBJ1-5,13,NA,TGTGCCAGTCGCCGGACGGCGAATCAGCCCCAGCATTTT,CASRRTANQPQHF
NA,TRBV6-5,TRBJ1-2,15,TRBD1,TGTGCCAGCAGCTCCTATGGACAGGGGGCAGAGGGCTACACCTTC,CASSSYGQGAEGYTF
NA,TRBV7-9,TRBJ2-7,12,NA,TGTGCCAGCAGCTTCCCGGACTACGAGCAGTACTTC,CASSFPDYEQYF
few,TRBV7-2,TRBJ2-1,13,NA,TGTGCCAGCAGCTCCCGACTCCGGAATGAGCAGTTCTTC,CASSSRLRNEQFF
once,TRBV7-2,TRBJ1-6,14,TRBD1,TGTGCCAGCAGCCCCGACAGGGTAAATTCACCCCTCCACTTT,CASSPDRVNSPLHF
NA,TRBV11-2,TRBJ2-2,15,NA,TGTGCCAGCAGCTTAGGATTGCGAAGCACCGGGGAGCTGTTTTTT,CASSLGLRSTGELFF
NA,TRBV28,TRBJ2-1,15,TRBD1,TGTGCCAGCACACGTGGGGACAGGGAACCCAATGAGCAGTTCTTC,CASTRGDREPNEQFF
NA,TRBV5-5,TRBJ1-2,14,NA,TGTGCCAGCAGCCTAGAACAAATGGGATCAGGCTACACCTTC,CASSLEQMGSGYTF
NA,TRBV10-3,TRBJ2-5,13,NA,TGTGCCATCAGTGATTACGAGGGAGAGACCCAGTACTTC,CAISDYEGETQYF
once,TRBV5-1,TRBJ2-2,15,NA,TGCGCCAGCACCCCAACAACAGGGATTGACGGGGAGCTGTTTTTT,CASTPTTGIDGELFF
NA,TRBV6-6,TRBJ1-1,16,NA,TGTGCCAGCGTACTCGGAGGGCCGTTACCGAACACTGAAGCTTTCTTT,CASVLGGPLPNTEAFF
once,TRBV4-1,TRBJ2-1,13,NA,TGCGCCAGCAGTTTGCGACTCAACAATGAGCAGTTCTTC,CASSLRLNNEQFF
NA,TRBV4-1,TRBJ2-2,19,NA,TGCGCCAGCAGCCAAGTGGAGTTACTAAGGCTTAGAGGCACCGGGGAGCTGTTTTTT,CASSQVELLRLRGTGELFF
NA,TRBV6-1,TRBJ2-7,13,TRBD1,TGTGCCAGCAGGGGACAGGCGGGCTACGAGCAGTACTTC,CASRGQAGYEQYF
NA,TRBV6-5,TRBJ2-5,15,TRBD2,TGTGCCAGCAGTTACGCTAGCGGGGGGGCAGAGACCCAGTACTTC,CASSYASGGAETQYF
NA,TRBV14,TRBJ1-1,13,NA,TGTGCCAGCAGCCGGGGAGAGAACACTGAAGCTTTCTTT,CASSRGENTEAFF
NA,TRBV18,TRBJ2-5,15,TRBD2,TGTGCCAGCCCTAGGACTAGCGAGAGCGGAGAGACCCAGTACTTC,CASPRTSESGETQYF
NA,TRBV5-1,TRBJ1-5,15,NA,TGCGCCAGCAGCTTGGATGGGGGAAGCAATCAGCCCCAGCATTTT,CASSLDGGSNQPQHF
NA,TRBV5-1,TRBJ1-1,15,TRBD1,TGCGCCAGCAGCCGAACCGGGACAGTGAACACTGAAGCTTTCTTT,CASSRTGTVNTEAFF
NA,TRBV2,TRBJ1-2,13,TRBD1,TGTGCCAGCAGTTTGCAGGGGGACTATGGCTACACCTTC,CASSLQGDYGYTF
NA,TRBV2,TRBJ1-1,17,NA,TGTGCCAGCAGTGGAGGCGCGGGGGGCTTAATGAACACTGAAGCTTTCTTT,CASSGGAGGLMNTEAFF
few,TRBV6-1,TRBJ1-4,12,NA,TGTGCCAGCAGTGGGGGGAAGGGGAAACTGTTTTTT,CASSGGKGKLFF
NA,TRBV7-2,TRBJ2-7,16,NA,TGTGCCAGCAGTGCCCTTCTGGGGCAGGGACGCTACGAGCAGTACTTC,CASSALLGQGRYEQYF
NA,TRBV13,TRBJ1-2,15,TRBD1,TGTGCCAGCAGCCCCGGGGACAGACCTAACTATGGCTACACCTTC,CASSPGDRPNYGYTF
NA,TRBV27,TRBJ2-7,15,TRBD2,TGTGCCAGCAGATACGGGACTAGCGGTACATACGAGCAGTACTTC,CASRYGTSGTYEQYF
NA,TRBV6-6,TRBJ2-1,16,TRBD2,TGTGCCAGCAGTTACTTAGCGGGGGGGCGACCCGATGAGCAGTTCTTC,CASSYLAGGRPDEQFF
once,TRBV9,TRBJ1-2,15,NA,TGTGCCAGTAGGTGGGGCCGGGGAGGCAACTATGGCTACACCTTC,CASRWGRGGNYGYTF